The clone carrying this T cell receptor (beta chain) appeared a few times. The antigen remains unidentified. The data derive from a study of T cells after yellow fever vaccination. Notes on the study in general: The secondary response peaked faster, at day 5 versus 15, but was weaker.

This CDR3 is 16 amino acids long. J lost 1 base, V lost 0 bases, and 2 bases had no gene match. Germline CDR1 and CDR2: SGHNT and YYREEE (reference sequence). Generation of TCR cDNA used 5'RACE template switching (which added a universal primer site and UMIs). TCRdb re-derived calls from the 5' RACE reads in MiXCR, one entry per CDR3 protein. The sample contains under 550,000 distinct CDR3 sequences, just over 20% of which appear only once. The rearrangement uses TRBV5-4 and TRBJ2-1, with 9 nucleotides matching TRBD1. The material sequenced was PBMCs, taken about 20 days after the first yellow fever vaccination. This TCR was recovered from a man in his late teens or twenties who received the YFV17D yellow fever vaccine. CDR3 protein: CASSLDRGQSYNEQFF. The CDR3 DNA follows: TGTGCCAGCAGCTTGGACAGGGGGCAATCCTACAATGAGCAGTTCTTC.